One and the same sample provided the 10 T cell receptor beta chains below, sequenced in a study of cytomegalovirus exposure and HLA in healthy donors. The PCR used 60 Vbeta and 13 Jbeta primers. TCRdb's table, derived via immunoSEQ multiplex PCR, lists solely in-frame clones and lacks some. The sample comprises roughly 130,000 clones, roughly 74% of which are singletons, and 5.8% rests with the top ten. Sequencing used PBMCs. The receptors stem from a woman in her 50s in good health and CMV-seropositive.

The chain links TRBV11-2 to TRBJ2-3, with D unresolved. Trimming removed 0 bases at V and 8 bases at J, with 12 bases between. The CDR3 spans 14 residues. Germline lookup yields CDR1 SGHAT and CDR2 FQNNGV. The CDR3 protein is CASSLDQASPTQYF. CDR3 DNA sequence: TGTGCCAGCAGCTTAGATCAGGCCTCACCTACGCAGTATTTT.

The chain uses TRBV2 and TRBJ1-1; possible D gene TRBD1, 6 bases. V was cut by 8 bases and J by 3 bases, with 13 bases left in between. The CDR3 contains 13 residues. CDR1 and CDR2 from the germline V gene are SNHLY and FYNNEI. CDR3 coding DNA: TGTGCCAGCGGGCAGGGGTCTTACACTGAAGCTTTCTTT. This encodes CASGQGSYTEAFF.

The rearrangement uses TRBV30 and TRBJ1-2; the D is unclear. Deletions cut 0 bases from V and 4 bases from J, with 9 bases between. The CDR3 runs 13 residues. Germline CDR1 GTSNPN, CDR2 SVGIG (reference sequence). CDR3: CAWSVPLAYGYTF. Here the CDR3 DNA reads TGTGCCTGGAGTGTACCGTTGGCCTATGGCTACACCTTC.

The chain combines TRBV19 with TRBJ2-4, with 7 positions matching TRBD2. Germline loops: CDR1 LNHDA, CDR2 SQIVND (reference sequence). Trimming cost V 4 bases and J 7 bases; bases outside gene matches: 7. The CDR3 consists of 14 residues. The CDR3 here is CASSTRGSLNIQYF. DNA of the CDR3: TGTGCCAGTAGTACTCGCGGGAGCTTGAACATTCAGTACTTC.

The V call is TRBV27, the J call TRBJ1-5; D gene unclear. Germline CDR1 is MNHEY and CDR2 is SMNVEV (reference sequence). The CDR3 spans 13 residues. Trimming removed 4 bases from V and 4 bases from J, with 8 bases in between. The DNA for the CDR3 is TGTGCCAGCAGTTATTGGGCTAATCAGCCCCAGCATTTT. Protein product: CASSYWANQPQHF.

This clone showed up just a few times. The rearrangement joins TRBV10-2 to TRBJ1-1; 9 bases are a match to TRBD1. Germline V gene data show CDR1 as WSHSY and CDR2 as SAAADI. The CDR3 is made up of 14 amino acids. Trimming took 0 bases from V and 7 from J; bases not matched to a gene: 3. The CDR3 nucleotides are TGCGCCAGCAGTGAGTCTGACAGGGGGAGTGAAGCTTTCTTT. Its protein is CASSESDRGSEAFF.

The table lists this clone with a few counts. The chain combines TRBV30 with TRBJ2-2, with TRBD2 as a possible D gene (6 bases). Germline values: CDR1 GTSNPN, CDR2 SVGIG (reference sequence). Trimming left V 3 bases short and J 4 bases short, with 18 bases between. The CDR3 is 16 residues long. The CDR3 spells CAWSPPAGFSTGELFF. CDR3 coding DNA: TGTGCCTGGAGCCCCCCCGCGGGGTTTAGCACCGGGGAGCTGTTTTTT.

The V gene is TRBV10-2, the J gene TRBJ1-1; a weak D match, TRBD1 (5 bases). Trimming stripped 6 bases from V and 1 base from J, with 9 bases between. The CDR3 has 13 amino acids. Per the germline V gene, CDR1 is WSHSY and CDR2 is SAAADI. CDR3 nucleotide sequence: TGCGCCAGCAGAGACAGCTCGAACACTGAAGCTTTCTTT. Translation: CASRDSSNTEAFF.

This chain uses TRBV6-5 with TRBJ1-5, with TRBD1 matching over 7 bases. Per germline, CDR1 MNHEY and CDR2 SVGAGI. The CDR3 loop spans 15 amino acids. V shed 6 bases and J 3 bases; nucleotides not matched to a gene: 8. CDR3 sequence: CASREGADNNQPQHF. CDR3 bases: TGTGCCAGCAGGGAGGGGGCGGATAACAATCAGCCCCAGCATTTT.

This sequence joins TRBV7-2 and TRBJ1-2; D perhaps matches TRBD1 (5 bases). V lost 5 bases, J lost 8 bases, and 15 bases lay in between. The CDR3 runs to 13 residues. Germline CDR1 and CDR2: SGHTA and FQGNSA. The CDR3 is CASSLRDSGGYTF. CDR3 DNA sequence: TGTGCCAGCAGCCTCCGGGACTCCGGAGGCTACACCTTC.